Listed below are T cell receptor beta chains from one sample, sequenced in a study of shared clonotypes between healthy human individuals. Generated by immunoSEQ multiplex PCR, the TCRdb table keeps only in-frame clones and is missing some. Of roughly 1,600,000 clones in the sample, just under 99% were seen once. Sequencing was performed on naive CD4+ T cells sorted from blood. Receptors were obtained from a man between 25 and 39 years old in good health. Both conserved end residues are part of each CDR3. Fields, in order: clone size, V gene, J gene, D gene, CDR3 protein, CDR3 DNA. A D gene is named only where the DNA matches it firmly. Clone size is shown for a subset of rows, as once, few, many or a class of expanded clone.

NA	TRBV5-1	TRBJ2-1	TRBD2	CASSLVAGGNEQFF	TGCGCCAGCAGCTTGGTGGCGGGAGGGAATGAGCAGTTCTTC
NA	TRBV7-8	TRBJ1-1	TRBD1	CASSFRTGKIGEAFF	TGTGCCAGCAGCTTCCGGACAGGTAAAATAGGTGAGGCTTTCTTT
NA	TRBV25-1	TRBJ2-1	TRBD1	CASSSGQLIYNEQFF	TGTGCCAGCAGTTCGGGACAGTTAATTTACAATGAGCAGTTCTTC
NA	TRBV19	TRBJ2-7	TRBD2	CASTRTSAMREQYF	TGTGCCAGTACAAGGACTAGCGCAATGAGGGAGCAGTACTTC
NA	TRBV14	TRBJ2-7	TRBD1	CASSQKNRGSYEQYF	TGTGCCAGCAGCCAGAAGAACAGGGGAAGCTACGAGCAGTACTTC
NA	TRBV29-1	TRBJ2-1	NA	CSVEDLLGVGGFF	TGCAGCGTTGAAGATCTCCTTGGCGTGGGGGGGTTCTTC
NA	TRBV28	TRBJ1-4	NA	CASRLSLPGFAEKLFF	TGTGCCAGCAGACTTTCTCTCCCAGGATTCGCTGAAAAACTGTTTTTT
once	TRBV28	TRBJ2-7	NA	CASLSGAGTPTNEQYF	TGTGCCAGCCTGTCGGGGGCAGGTACCCCTACCAACGAGCAGTACTTC
NA	TRBV7-7	TRBJ2-2	NA	CASSRDPAGGELFF	TGTGCTAGCAGCCGGGACCCAGCTGGAGGGGAGCTGTTTTTT
NA	TRBV7-2	TRBJ2-7	NA	CASSQIDHPSYEQYF	TGTGCCAGCAGCCAAATTGACCACCCGAGCTACGAGCAGTACTTC
NA	TRBV6-5	TRBJ1-1	NA	CASSPQGYVAFF	TGTGCCAGCAGTCCTCAGGGGTACGTAGCTTTCTTT
NA	TRBV5-1	TRBJ2-3	TRBD2	CASSPPILAGAGDTQYF	TGCGCCAGCAGCCCACCTATCTTGGCGGGAGCAGGAGATACGCAGTATTTT
NA	TRBV11-3	TRBJ1-1	NA	CASSWTENTEAFF	TGTGCCAGCAGCTGGACAGAGAACACTGAAGCTTTCTTT
NA	TRBV2	TRBJ2-1	TRBD2	CASRIAGSSYNEQFF	TGTGCCAGCAGAATAGCGGGAAGCTCCTACAATGAGCAGTTCTTC
NA	TRBV5-1	TRBJ2-7	TRBD2	CASSLAAWSGTFYEQYF	TGCGCCAGCAGCTTGGCCGCGTGGAGCGGGACTTTCTACGAGCAGTACTTC
NA	TRBV28	TRBJ1-2	NA	CASSHYGYTF	TGTGCCAGCAGCCACTATGGCTACACCTTC
NA	TRBV5-4	TRBJ1-1	NA	CASSWESGVEAFF	TGTGCCAGCAGTTGGGAGTCGGGGGTAGAAGCTTTCTTT
NA	TRBV28	TRBJ2-2	NA	CASRGPSTGELFF	TGTGCCAGTCGAGGGCCAAGCACCGGGGAGCTGTTTTTT
NA	TRBV7-2	TRBJ2-7	NA	CASSPHWAQPYEQYF	TGTGCCAGCAGCCCGCATTGGGCGCAACCCTACGAGCAGTACTTC
NA	TRBV27	TRBJ2-1	NA	CASSLWEIAEIYNEQFF	TGTGCCAGCAGTTTATGGGAGATAGCGGAGATCTACAATGAGCAGTTCTTC
NA	TRBV5-4	TRBJ2-7	TRBD2	CASSIRLAASYEQYF	TGTGCCAGCAGCATCCGACTAGCGGCCTCCTACGAGCAGTACTTC
NA	TRBV27	TRBJ2-2	TRBD2	CASSFPTAGGPGSGELFF	TGTGCCAGCAGTTTCCCAACAGCGGGAGGCCCGGGGTCCGGGGAGCTGTTTTTT
NA	TRBV5-1	TRBJ1-3	NA	CASSEQGGNTIYF	TGCGCCAGCAGCGAACAGGGTGGAAACACCATATATTTT
NA	TRBV29-1	TRBJ2-1	NA	CSVRTSPSTPPQFF	TGCAGCGTGAGGACCTCGCCCTCAACCCCACCCCAGTTCTTC
NA	TRBV6-5	TRBJ1-2	TRBD1	CASSARQGYYGYTF	TGTGCCAGCAGTGCCCGACAGGGCTACTATGGCTACACCTTC
NA	TRBV27	TRBJ2-1	NA	CASSLRQSSYNEQFF	TGTGCCAGCAGTTTGCGACAGTCTTCCTACAATGAGCAGTTCTTC
NA	TRBV29-1	TRBJ2-5	NA	CSVARETQYF	TGCAGCGTTGCTCGAGAGACCCAGTACTTC
NA	TRBV5-4	TRBJ2-7	TRBD1	CASAGQGGYEQYF	TGTGCCAGCGCGGGACAGGGGGGCTACGAGCAGTACTTC
once	TRBV28	TRBJ2-3	NA	CASSTYRQLFTDTQYF	TGTGCCAGCAGCACCTACCGACAGTTATTCACAGATACGCAGTATTTT
NA	TRBV6-6	TRBJ2-7	TRBD2	CASSYLALAGSYEQYF	TGTGCCAGCAGTTACCTCGCCCTAGCGGGCTCCTACGAGCAGTACTTC
NA	TRBV21-1	TRBJ1-1	NA	CASSKKGPTYRRMNTEAFF	TGTGCCAGCAGCAAAAAGGGGCCGACGTACCGGAGAATGAACACTGAAGCTTTCTTT
NA	TRBV7-9	TRBJ1-4	NA	CASSLGGRLNEKLFF	TGTGCCAGCAGCTTAGGGGGACGGCTTAATGAAAAACTGTTTTTT
NA	TRBV7-2	TRBJ2-4	NA	CASSKDLAKNIQYF	TGTGCCAGCAGTAAGGACTTAGCCAAAAACATTCAGTACTTC
NA	TRBV7-2	TRBJ2-5	TRBD2	CASSLSAGGVETQYF	TGTGCCAGCAGCTTATCGGCGGGAGGGGTGGAGACCCAGTACTTC
NA	TRBV5-4	TRBJ2-1	NA	CASSLDLAQHNEQFF	TGTGCCAGCAGCTTGGATCTAGCTCAGCACAATGAGCAGTTCTTC
NA	TRBV5-1	TRBJ1-4	NA	CASNRGQVPAEKLFF	TGCGCCAGCAACCGAGGGCAGGTCCCAGCTGAAAAACTGTTTTTT
once	TRBV18	TRBJ2-3	NA	CASSPGLNTDTQYF	TGTGCCAGCTCACCGGGACTCAACACAGATACGCAGTATTTT
NA	TRBV11-2	TRBJ2-7	NA	CASSLDVGLFEVFDEQYF	TGTGCCAGCAGCTTAGATGTCGGGCTATTCGAGGTTTTTGACGAGCAGTACTTC
NA	TRBV6-6	TRBJ2-1	NA	CASVSNPVNEQFF	TGTGCCAGCGTCTCAAATCCGGTCAATGAGCAGTTCTTC
NA	TRBV10-1	TRBJ2-1	NA	CASQYGTSSDEQFF	TGCGCCAGTCAATACGGGACATCTTCGGATGAGCAGTTCTTC
NA	TRBV5-4	TRBJ1-1	NA	CASSPKTGINTEAFF	TGTGCCAGCAGTCCCAAAACAGGGATAAACACTGAAGCTTTCTTT
NA	TRBV19	TRBJ2-6	TRBD1	CASRQTGSGANVLTF	TGTGCCAGCAGACAGACAGGGTCCGGGGCCAACGTCCTGACTTTC
NA	TRBV15	TRBJ2-7	NA	CATSRDIERYEQYF	TGTGCCACCAGCAGGGACATCGAGAGATACGAGCAGTACTTC
NA	TRBV10-1	TRBJ1-5	NA	CPRVSNQPQHF	TGCCCCAGGGTGTCTAATCAGCCCCAGCATTTT
NA	TRBV7-2	TRBJ1-5	NA	CASSLGDGHSNQPQHF	TGTGCCAGCAGCTTAGGTGATGGTCATAGCAATCAGCCCCAGCATTTT
once	TRBV21-1	TRBJ2-1	NA	CASSRWEIF	TGTGCCAGCAGTAGGTGGGAAATCTTC
NA	TRBV7-3	TRBJ2-2	NA	CASSLTPRANTGELFF	TGTGCCAGCAGCTTAACGCCCAGAGCGAACACCGGGGAGCTGTTTTTT
NA	TRBV5-4	TRBJ2-2	NA	CASLKGPANTGELFF	TGTGCCAGTCTTAAAGGGCCAGCGAACACCGGGGAGCTGTTTTTT
NA	TRBV10-3	TRBJ2-1	NA	CAIKGTSDNEQFF	TGTGCCATCAAGGGAACGTCGGACAATGAGCAGTTCTTC
NA	TRBV5-1	TRBJ1-5	TRBD1	CASSGTGHHVNSNQPQHF	TGCGCCAGCAGCGGGACAGGGCACCACGTTAATAGCAATCAGCCCCAGCATTTT
NA	TRBV6-1	TRBJ2-7	TRBD2	CASRLAVSYEQYF	TGTGCCAGCCGCCTAGCGGTCTCCTACGAGCAGTACTTC
NA	TRBV11-3	TRBJ2-7	NA	CASSLGAGWQYF	TGTGCCAGCAGCTTAGGAGCGGGTTGGCAGTACTTC
NA	TRBV27	TRBJ2-1	TRBD2	CASSLYGTSGRRNNEQFF	TGTGCCAGCAGTTTATACGGGACTAGCGGGCGTCGCAACAATGAGCAGTTCTTC
NA	TRBV21-1	TRBJ2-7	NA	CASSLQGSGSYEQYF	TGTGCCAGCAGCCTACAGGGAAGTGGCTCCTACGAGCAGTACTTC
NA	TRBV11-2	TRBJ2-7	NA	CASSLDPGASEQYF	TGTGCCAGCAGCTTAGATCCGGGAGCGTCCGAGCAGTACTTC
NA	TRBV18	TRBJ2-2	TRBD2	CASSSRLASGNINTGELFF	TGTGCCAGCTCATCCCGCTTAGCTAGCGGGAACATTAACACCGGGGAGCTGTTTTTT
NA	TRBV19	TRBJ2-7	NA	CASSIAPTYEQYF	TGTGCCAGTAGTATTGCTCCTACCTACGAGCAGTACTTC
NA	TRBV7-9	TRBJ2-1	NA	CASSLRPSASSYNEQFF	TGTGCCAGCAGCTTAAGACCTAGCGCCAGCTCCTACAATGAGCAGTTCTTC
NA	TRBV7-2	TRBJ2-7	TRBD2	CASSLSWREGYEQYF	TGTGCCAGCAGCTTATCCTGGCGGGAGGGCTACGAGCAGTACTTC